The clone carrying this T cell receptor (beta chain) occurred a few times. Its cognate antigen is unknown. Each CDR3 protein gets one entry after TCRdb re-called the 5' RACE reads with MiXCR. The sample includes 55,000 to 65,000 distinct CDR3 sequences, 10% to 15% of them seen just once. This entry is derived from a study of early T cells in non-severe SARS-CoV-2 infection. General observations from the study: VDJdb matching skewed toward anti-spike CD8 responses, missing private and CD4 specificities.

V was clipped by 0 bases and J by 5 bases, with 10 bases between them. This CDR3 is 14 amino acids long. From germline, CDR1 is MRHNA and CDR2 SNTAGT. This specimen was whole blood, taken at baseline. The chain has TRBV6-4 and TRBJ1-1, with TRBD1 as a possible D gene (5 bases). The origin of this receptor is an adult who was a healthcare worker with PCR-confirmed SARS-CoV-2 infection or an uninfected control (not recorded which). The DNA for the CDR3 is TGTGCCAGCAGTGACTCGGGGGATTCGACTGAAGCTTTCTTT. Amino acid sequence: CASSDSGDSTEAFF.